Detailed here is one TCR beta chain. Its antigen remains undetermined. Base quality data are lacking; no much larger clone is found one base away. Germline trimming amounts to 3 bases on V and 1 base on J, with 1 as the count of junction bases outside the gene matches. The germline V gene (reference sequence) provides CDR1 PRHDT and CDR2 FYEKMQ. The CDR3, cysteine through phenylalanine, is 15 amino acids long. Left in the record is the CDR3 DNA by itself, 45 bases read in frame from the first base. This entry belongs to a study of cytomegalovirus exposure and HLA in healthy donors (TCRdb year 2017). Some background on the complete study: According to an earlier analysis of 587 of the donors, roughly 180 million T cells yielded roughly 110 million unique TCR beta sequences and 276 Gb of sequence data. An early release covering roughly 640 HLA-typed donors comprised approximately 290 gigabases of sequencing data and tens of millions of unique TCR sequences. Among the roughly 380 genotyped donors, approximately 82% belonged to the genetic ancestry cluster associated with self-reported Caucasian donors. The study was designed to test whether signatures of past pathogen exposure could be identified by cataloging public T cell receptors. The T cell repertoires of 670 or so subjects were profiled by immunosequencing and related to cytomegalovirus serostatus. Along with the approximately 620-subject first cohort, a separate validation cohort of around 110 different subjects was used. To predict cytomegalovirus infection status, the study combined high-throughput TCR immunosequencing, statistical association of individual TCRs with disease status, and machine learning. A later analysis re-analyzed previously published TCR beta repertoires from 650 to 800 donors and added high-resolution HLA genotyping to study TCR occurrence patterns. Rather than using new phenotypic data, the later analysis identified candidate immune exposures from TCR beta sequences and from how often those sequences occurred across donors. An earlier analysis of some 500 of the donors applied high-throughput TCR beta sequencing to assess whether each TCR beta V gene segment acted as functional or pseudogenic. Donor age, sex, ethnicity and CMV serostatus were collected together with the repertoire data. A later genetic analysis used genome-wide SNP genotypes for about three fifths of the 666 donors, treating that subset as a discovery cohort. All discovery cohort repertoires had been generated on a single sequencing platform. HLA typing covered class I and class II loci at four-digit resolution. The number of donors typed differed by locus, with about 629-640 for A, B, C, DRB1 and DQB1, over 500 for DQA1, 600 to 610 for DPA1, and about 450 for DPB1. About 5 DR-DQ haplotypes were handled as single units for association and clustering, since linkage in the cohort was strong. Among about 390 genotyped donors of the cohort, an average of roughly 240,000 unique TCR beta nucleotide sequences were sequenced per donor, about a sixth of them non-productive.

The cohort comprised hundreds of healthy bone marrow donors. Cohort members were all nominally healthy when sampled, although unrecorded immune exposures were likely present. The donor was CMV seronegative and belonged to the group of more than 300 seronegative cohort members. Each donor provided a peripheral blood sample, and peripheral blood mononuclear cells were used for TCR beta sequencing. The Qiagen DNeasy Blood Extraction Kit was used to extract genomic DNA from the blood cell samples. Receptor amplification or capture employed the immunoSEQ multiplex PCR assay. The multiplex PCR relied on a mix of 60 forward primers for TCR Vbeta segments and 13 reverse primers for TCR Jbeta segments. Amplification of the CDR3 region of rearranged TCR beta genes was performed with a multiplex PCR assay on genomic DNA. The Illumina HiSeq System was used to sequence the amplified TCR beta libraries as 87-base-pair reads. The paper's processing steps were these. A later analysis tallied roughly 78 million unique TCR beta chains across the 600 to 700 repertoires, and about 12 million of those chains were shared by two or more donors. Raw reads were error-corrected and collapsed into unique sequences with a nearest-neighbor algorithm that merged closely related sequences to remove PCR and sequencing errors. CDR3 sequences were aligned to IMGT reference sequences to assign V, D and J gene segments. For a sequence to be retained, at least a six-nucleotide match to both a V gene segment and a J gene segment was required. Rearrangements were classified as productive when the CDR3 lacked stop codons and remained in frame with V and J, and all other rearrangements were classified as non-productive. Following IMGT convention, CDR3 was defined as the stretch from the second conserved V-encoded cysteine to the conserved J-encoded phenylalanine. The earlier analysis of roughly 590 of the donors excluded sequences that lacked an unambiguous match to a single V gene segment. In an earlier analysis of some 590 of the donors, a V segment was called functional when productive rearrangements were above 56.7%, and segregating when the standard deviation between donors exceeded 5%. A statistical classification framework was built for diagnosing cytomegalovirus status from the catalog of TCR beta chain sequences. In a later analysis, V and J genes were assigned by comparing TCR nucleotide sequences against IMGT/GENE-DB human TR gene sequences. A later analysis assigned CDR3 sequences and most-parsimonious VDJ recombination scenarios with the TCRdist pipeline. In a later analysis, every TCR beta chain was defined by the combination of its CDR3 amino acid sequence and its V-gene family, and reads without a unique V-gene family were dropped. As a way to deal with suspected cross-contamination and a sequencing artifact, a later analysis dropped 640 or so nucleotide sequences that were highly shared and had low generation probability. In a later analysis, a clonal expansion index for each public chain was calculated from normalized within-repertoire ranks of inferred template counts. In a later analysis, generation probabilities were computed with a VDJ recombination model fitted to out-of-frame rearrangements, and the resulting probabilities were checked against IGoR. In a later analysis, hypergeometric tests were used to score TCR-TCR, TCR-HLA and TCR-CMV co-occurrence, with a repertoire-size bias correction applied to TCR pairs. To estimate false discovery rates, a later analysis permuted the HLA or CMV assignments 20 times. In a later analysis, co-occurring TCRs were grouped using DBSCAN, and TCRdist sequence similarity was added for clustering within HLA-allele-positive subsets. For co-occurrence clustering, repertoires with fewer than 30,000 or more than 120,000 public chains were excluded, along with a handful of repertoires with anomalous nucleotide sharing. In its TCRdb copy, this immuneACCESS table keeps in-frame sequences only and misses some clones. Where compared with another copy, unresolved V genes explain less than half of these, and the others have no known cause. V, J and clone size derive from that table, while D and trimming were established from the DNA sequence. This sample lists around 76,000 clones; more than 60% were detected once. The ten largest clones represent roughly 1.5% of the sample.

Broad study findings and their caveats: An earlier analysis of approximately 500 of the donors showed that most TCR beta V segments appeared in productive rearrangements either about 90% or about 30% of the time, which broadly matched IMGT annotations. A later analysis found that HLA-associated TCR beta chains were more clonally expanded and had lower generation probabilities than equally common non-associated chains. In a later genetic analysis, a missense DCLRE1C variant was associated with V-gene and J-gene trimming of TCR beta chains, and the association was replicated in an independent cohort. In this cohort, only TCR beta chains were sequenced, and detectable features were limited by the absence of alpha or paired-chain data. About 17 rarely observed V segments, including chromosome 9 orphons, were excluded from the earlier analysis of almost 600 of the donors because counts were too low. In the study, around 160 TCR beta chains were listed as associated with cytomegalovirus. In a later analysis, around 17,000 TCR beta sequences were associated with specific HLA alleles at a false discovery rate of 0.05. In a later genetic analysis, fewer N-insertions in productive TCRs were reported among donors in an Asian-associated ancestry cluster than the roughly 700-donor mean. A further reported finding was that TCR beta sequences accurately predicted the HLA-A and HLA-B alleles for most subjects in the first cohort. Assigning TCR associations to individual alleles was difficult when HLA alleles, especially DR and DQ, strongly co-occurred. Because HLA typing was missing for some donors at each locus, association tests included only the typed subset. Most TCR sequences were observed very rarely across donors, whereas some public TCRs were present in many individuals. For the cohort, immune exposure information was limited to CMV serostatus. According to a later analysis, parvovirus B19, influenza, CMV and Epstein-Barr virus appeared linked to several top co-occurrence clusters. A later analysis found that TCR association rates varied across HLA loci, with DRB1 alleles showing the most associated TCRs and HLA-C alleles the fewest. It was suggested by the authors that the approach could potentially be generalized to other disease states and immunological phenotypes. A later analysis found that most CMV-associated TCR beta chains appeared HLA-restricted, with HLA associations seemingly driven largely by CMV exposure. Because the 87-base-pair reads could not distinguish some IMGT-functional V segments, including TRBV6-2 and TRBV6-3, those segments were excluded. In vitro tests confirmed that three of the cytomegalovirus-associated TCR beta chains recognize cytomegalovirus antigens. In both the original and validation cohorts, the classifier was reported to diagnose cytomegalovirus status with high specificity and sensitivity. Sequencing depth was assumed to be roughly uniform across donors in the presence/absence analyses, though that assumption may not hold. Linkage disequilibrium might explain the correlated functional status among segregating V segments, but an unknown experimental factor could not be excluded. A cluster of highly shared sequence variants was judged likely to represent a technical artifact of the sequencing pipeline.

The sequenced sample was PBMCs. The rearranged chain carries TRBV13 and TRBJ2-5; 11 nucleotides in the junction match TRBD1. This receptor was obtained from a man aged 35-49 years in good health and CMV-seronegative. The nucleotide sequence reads TGTGCCAGCAGCTTGGGGACAGGGGGCCAAGAGACCCAGTACTTC. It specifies CASSLGTGGQETQYF. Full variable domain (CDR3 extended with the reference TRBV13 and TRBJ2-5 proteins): AAGVIQSPRHLIKEKRETATLKCYPIPRHDTVYWYQQGPGQDPQFLISFYEKMQSDKGSIPDRFSAQQFSDYHSELNMSSLELGDSALYFCASSLGTGGQETQYFGPGTRLLVL.